This T cell receptor (beta chain) is drawn from a study of blood T cell repertoires in COVID-19. The wider study: The United States, Italy and Spain provided the acute and convalescent COVID-19 samples.

Data came from immunoSEQ multiplex PCR; TCRdb stores just in-frame clones and leaves some out. The repertoire holds 150,000 to 200,000 clones, with about 85% as singletons. The V segment lost 0 bases and the J segment 1 base; nucleotides outside the gene matches: 5. Looked up from germline, CDR1 is SGHVS and CDR2 is FQNEAQ. The CDR3 is 17 amino acids. The TCR sequence derives from a woman aged 40 to 50 with COVID-19, enrolled during active disease. The specimen was peripheral blood. The chain is built from TRBV7-8 and TRBJ2-2; TRBD2 agrees at 7 bases. CDR3 sequence (DNA): TGTGCCAGCAGCTTAGCCTGGACTAGTGGGAACACCGGGGAGCTGTTTTTT. Its translation is CASSLAWTSGNTGELFF.